This TCR beta chain was captured in a study of blood T cell repertoires in COVID-19. The cohort comprised adults aged 18 to 89 years residing in 24 US areas. Clinical history as reported by participants underpinned cohort assignment. V shed 5 bases and J 2 bases; nucleotides not matched to a gene: 7. The CDR3 covers 15 residues. Germline V lookup: CDR1 MDHEN, CDR2 SYDVKM. Profiling relied on immunoSEQ multiplex PCR, and the TCRdb table lists in-frame clones only, not all of them. The sample holds about 400,000 clones, roughly 86% seen once. This sequence originates from a woman younger than 45 who had recovered from COVID-19. Input material: PBMCs or T cells enriched from blood (not recorded which). V and J are TRBV28 and TRBJ2-5; 8 bases map to TRBD2. The CDR3 spells CASSAGTSFQETQYF. DNA of the CDR3: TGTGCCAGCAGTGCCGGGACTAGTTTTCAAGAGACCCAGTACTTC.